The 6 T cell receptor beta chains below all came from one sample that was sequenced in a study of CXCR3-negative and CXCR3-positive naive CD8 T cells. TRB cDNA libraries were made by UMI-labeled 5' RACE. From the 5' RACE reads, TCRdb lists one entry per CDR3 protein and no DNA. The sample data list 46,000 or so distinct CDR3 sequences. The sample consisted of naive CXCR3- CD8+ T cells from blood. Subset indicated: CD45RO-CCR7+CD27+CD95- naive CD8+ T cells lacking CXCR3 (TNR3-). These receptors all come from a human donor in good health. Some clones in this sample may be carry-over from other donors' samples.

This clonotype ranks as medium-sized (0.01 to 0.1%) in terms of frequency. This chain joins TRBV20-1 and TRBJ2-7; the TCRdb D gene call, TRBD1, has no DNA to confirm it. The CDR3 runs to 13 residues. Germline CDR1 reads DFQATT; CDR2 reads SNEGSKA (reference sequence). CDR3 protein: CSARGDRDYEQYF.

The chain is built from TRBV7-6 and TRBJ2-7; TCRdb's D gene call, TRBD2, goes unchecked for lack of DNA. Germline V CDR1 and CDR2: SGHVS, FNYEAQ. This CDR3 has 16 amino acids. This chain's CDR3 is CASSFESAGGSYEQYF.

The chain recombines TRBV12-3 or TRBV12-4 with TRBJ1-2. This CDR3 is 12 amino acids long. The chain's CDR3 is CASSLARWGYTF.

The chain couples TRBV20-1 to TRBJ2-7; TCRdb reports TRBD2, a call that lacks DNA to check it against. CDR1 is DFQATT, CDR2 SNEGSKA, per germline (reference sequence). This CDR3 is 13 amino acids long. The CDR3 loop reads CSAWDSAGYEQYF.

This chain joins TRBV28 and TRBJ2-7; TCRdb calls TRBD2, which cannot be checked without DNA. The CDR3 has 15 amino acids. Germline-derived CDR1 and CDR2 are MDHEN and SYDVKM. This CDR3 is CASSPIDGASDEQYF. The variable domain in full, with the rest retrieved from reference TRBV28 and TRBJ2-7, is DVKVTQSSRYLVKRTGEKVFLECVQDMDHENMFWYRQDPGLGLRLIYFSYDVKMKEKGDIPEGYSVSREKKERFSLILESASTNQTSMYLCASSPIDGASDEQYFGPGTRLTVT.

The V gene is TRBV29-1, the J gene TRBJ2-3. The CDR3 is 13 residues long. Germline values: CDR1 SQVTM, CDR2 ANQGSEA. CDR3 protein: CSVGKELTDTQYF.